This T cell receptor beta chain is drawn from a study of technical replicates of blood from a few donors. Sequencing was performed with immunoSEQ multiplex PCR; in TCRdb, only in-frame clones are kept and a portion is missing. Counted here are about 89,000 clones, approximately 93% occurring once; the ten biggest clones make up 0.2% to 0.25%. CDR1 is KGHSH and CDR2 is LQKENI in the germline V gene. This CDR3 contains 13 residues. The V gene lost 3 bases and the J gene lost 7 bases, with 12 bases spanning the gap. V is TRBV18 and J is TRBJ1-1; D is unresolved. This clonotype originated in a human donor in good health. The sequencing sample was made of T cells isolated from PBMCs. This CDR3 reads CASSPSGPFEAFF. CDR3 in DNA: TGTGCCAGCTCACCCAGTGGTCCGTTTGAAGCTTTCTTT.